These 24 T cell receptor beta chains were all obtained from the same sample, sequenced in a study of metastatic and nonmetastatic thyroid tumors. TCRdb re-clonotyped the PCR reads through MiXCR. The data show tens of thousands of clones, 24% seen once. Each patient went into thyroid surgery without having received any treatment. The sequencing sample was made of blood. The receptors come from a male donor with papillary thyroid cancer or a benign thyroid nodule (not recorded which). Some clones in this sample may be carry-over from other donors' samples.

This clone was observed a handful of times. This sequence joins TRBV2 and TRBJ2-1; D remains unclear. Trimming shortened V by 4 bases and J by 9 bases, and 19 bases separated the two germline ends. The V gene's germline CDR1 is SNHLY and CDR2 FYNNEI. The CDR3 runs to 15 residues. CDR3 in amino acids: CASSGIFIVGIEQFF. CDR3 in DNA: TGTGCCAGCAGTGGGATCTTTATTGTGGGCATTGAGCAGTTCTTC.

V is TRBV20-1 and J is TRBJ2-7, with 11 bases matching TRBD1. From germline, CDR1 is DFQATT and CDR2 SNEGSKA (reference sequence). V trimming: 5 bases; J trimming: 3 bases; junction bases outside the gene matches: 6. The CDR3 contains 14 residues. This CDR3 is CSAYTGTGGYEQYF. CDR3 DNA sequence: TGCAGTGCTTATACCGGGACAGGGGGCTACGAGCAGTACTTC.

This clone has ten or more counts. The chain is built from TRBV20-1 and TRBJ1-6, with D hard to call. The CDR3 extends over 15 amino acids. The V gene's germline CDR1 is DFQATT and CDR2 SNEGSKA (reference sequence). Trimming took off 3 bases at V and 3 bases at J, with 12 bases between the two ends. The CDR3 region is CSAREGRVYNSPLHF. The CDR3 bases are TGCAGTGCTAGGGAGGGAAGGGTCTATAATTCACCCCTCCACTTT.

This clone was detected ten times or more. This chain uses TRBV12-3 or TRBV12-4 with TRBJ2-3, with TRBD2 as a possible D gene (6 bases). V lost 5 bases, J lost 1 base, and 19 bases lay in between. The CDR3 totals 17 residues. The CDR3 loop reads CASSPRDFSFRTDTQYF. Here the CDR3 DNA reads TGTGCCAGCAGTCCCCGGGACTTCTCATTCCGCACAGATACGCAGTATTTT.

This clone appeared many times. This chain links TRBV7-3 with TRBJ2-3; 7 nucleotides align to TRBD1. CDR3 length: 14 residues. Germline V gives CDR1 SGHTA, CDR2 FQGTGA. J lost 4 bases, V lost 5 bases, and 6 bases had no gene match. CDR3 protein: CASSRDSRPDTQYF. The CDR3 region has the DNA TGTGCCAGCAGCCGGGACAGCCGCCCAGATACGCAGTATTTT.

This chain uses TRBV10-3 with TRBJ2-7, with TRBD2 matching over 11 bases. The CDR3 is 15 amino acids. Per the germline V gene, CDR1 is ENHRY and CDR2 is SYGVKD. Losses at the gene ends were 4 bases for V and 0 bases for J; bases not matched to a gene: 2. The CDR3: CAISVTSGTSYEQYF. The CDR3 DNA sequence: TGTGCCATCAGTGTGACTAGCGGGACCTCCTACGAGCAGTACTTC.

In its sample, this clone was seen many times. V is TRBV24-1 and J is TRBJ2-7, with TRBD2 matching over 9 bases. From germline, CDR1 is KGHDR and CDR2 SFDVKD. The CDR3 is made up of 15 amino acids. J gave up 1 base and V 9 bases, and 9 bases lay outside the gene matches. In DNA, the CDR3 is TGTGCCACCGGTGGGGGGACTAGCTATTCCTACGAGCAGTACTTC. Translating it yields CATGGGTSYSYEQYF.

The rearrangement joins TRBV4-2 to TRBJ2-7; 10 bases fit TRBD1. Losses at the gene ends were 2 bases for V and 4 bases for J; bases not matched to a gene: 8. Germline loops: CDR1 LGHNA, CDR2 YNFKEQ. This CDR3 is built from 16 residues. CDR3 sequence reads: CASSQYLGTGAYEQYF. CDR3 nucleotide sequence: TGTGCCAGCAGCCAATATCTAGGGACAGGGGCATACGAGCAGTACTTC.

About this clone: A read error may account for a junction end that differs from germline. The chain combines TRBV20-1 with TRBJ2-7; perhaps TRBD2 as D (5 bases). The CDR3 loop spans 15 amino acids. Looked up from germline, CDR1 is DFQATT and CDR2 is SNEGSKA (reference sequence). The CDR3 region has the DNA TGCAGTTCTAGAGATCTAACCGGGAACTTCTACGAGCAGTACTTC. Protein: CSSRDLTGNFYEQYF.

This clone is termed medium-sized. The rearrangement joins TRBV6-1 to TRBJ1-4; a possible D gene is TRBD1 (5 bases). This CDR3 contains 15 residues. CDR1 is MNHNS, CDR2 SASEGT, per germline. Trimming removed 3 bases at V and 5 bases at J, with 13 bases between. CDR3 amino acids: CASSEGQSSNEKLFF. Written as DNA, the CDR3 is TGTGCCAGCAGTGAGGGGCAGTCCTCAAATGAAAAACTGTTTTTT.

This clone was observed many times. The chain employs TRBV7-9 and TRBJ1-1, with D hard to call. This CDR3 has 12 amino acids. Trimming shortened V by 1 base and J by 11 bases, and 11 bases separated the two germline ends. Per the germline V gene, CDR1 is SEHNR and CDR2 is FQNEAQ (reference sequence). The CDR3 is CASSLEGAVAFF. CDR3 nucleotides: TGTGCCAGCAGCTTAGAGGGAGCGGTGGCTTTCTTT.

This clone showed up just a few times. The gene calls are TRBV27 and TRBJ2-3; the match to TRBD2 covers 10 bases. CDR3 size: 14 residues. Trimming cost V 7 bases and J 4 bases; bases outside gene matches: 5. In germline, CDR1 is MNHEY, CDR2 SMNVEV (reference sequence). CDR3 coding DNA: TGTGCCAGCACAAGCGGGGGGGCCGCAGATACGCAGTATTTT. It specifies CASTSGGAADTQYF.

This clone has more than one count but fewer than ten. The V call is TRBV2, the J call TRBJ2-2; D possibly corresponds to TRBD1 (5 bases). Germline V gene lookup returns CDR1 SNHLY and CDR2 FYNNEI. Trimming removed 2 bases at V and 5 bases at J, with 6 bases between. The CDR3 contains 13 residues. CDR3 in amino acids: CASSERGTGELFF. CDR3 nucleotide sequence: TGTGCCAGCAGTGAAAGGGGAACCGGGGAGCTGTTTTTT.

By frequency in the sample, this clone is medium-sized. The chain recombines TRBV19 with TRBJ1-6, with 8 bases matching TRBD1. V shed 5 bases, J shed 10 bases, and the junction held 7 bases outside the gene matches. The CDR3 has 14 amino acids. Germline-derived CDR1 and CDR2 are LNHDA and SQIVND (reference sequence). The CDR3 DNA reads as TGTGCCAGTAGTGAGGACACAGGGGGATCACCCCTCCACTTT. Protein product: CASSEDTGGSPLHF.

This clone was seen only once. The rearrangement joins TRBV20-1 to TRBJ2-3; D possibly matches TRBD1 or TRBD2 (5 bases each). CDR3 size: 15 residues. Germline V gene lookup returns CDR1 DFQATT and CDR2 SNEGSKA (reference sequence). Trimming pared 6 bases from V and 2 bases from J, leaving 18 bases between. CDR3 bases: TGCAGTGCACCGAGGGAGTTGGGGGACACAGATACGCAGTATTTT. Protein product: CSAPRELGDTDTQYF.

This clone was detected ten times or more. This rearrangement joins TRBV28 to TRBJ1-5, with 10 nucleotides matching TRBD1. Germline lookup yields CDR1 MDHEN and CDR2 SYDVKM. The CDR3 has 15 amino acids. V shed 5 bases, J shed 5 bases, and the junction held 6 bases outside the gene matches. The CDR3 is CASSVTGGRDQPQHF. In DNA form, the CDR3 reads TGTGCCAGCAGTGTGACAGGGGGCAGGGATCAGCCCCAGCATTTT.

This clone has at least ten counts. The chain employs TRBV27 and TRBJ2-1, with 10 bases lining up with TRBD2. The CDR3 loop spans 14 amino acids. Trimming removed 5 bases from V and 12 bases from J; junction bases left unmatched: 10. CDR1 is MNHEY and CDR2 is SMNVEV in the germline V gene (reference sequence). The DNA for the CDR3 is TGTGCCAGCAGTCGTCGGACTAGCGGAAACAGGCAGTTCTTC. This gives the protein CASSRRTSGNRQFF.

This clone has ten or more counts. The V and J genes are TRBV28 and TRBJ2-3; 8 bases agree with TRBD1. The CDR3 extends over 14 amino acids. Looked up from germline, CDR1 is MDHEN and CDR2 is SYDVKM. V lost 6 bases to trimming and J lost 3 bases; unmatched junction nucleotides: 5. The CDR3 protein is CASSSWTGTDTQYF. The CDR3, as DNA: TGTGCCAGCAGCTCTTGGACAGGGACAGATACGCAGTATTTT.

V gene TRBV6-1 combines with J gene TRBJ1-2; possibly TRBD1 for D (5 bases). The CDR3 sequence is 16 residues long. V was shortened by 2 bases and J by 1 base, with 14 bases between the two germline ends. Germline loops: CDR1 MNHNS, CDR2 SASEGT. CDR3 bases: TGTGCCAGCAGTGAATCCACAGGCCGAATTAACTATGGCTACACCTTC. It is translated as CASSESTGRINYGYTF.

This clone was observed a few times. The chain links TRBV12-3 or TRBV12-4 to TRBJ2-5; tentatively, D is TRBD1 or TRBD2 (5 bases each). Trimming removed 5 bases from V and 2 bases from J, with 9 bases in between. CDR3 size: 13 residues. DNA of the CDR3: TGTGCCAGCAGTCCCGGGGCTCAAGAGACCCAGTACTTC. Amino acids: CASSPGAQETQYF.

This clone appeared many times. The J gene is TRBJ2-1, the V gene TRBV20-1, with TRBD1 identical over 7 bases. V gave up 3 bases and J gave up 10 bases; unmatched junction bases: 6. The germline V gene has CDR1 DFQATT and CDR2 SNEGSKA (reference sequence). The CDR3 runs to 12 residues. The CDR3 nucleotides are TGCAGTGCTAGTAACACAGGGGACGAGCAGTTCTTC. Protein product: CSASNTGDEQFF.

This clone was detected many times. The chain links TRBV19 to TRBJ2-3; TRBD1 might be the D (6 bases). V was shortened by 3 bases and J by 6 bases, with 16 bases between the two germline ends. The CDR3 is made up of 15 amino acids. In germline, CDR1 is LNHDA, CDR2 SQIVND (reference sequence). The CDR3 loop reads CASSMGPGARDTQYF. The CDR3 nucleotides read TGTGCCAGTAGTATGGGGCCAGGGGCGAGGGATACGCAGTATTTT.

The sample holds many counts of this clone. V usage is TRBV4-1 and J usage is TRBJ2-1, with a weak D call TRBD2 (5 bases). Germline CDR1 reads MGHRA; CDR2 reads YSYEKL. This CDR3 has 16 amino acids. With 6 bases removed from V and 3 bases from J, the gap between germline ends came to 18 bases. CDR3 bases: TGCGCCAGCAGTAGGTCGGGAAACCGACTCTACAATGAGCAGTTCTTC. It yields the protein CASSRSGNRLYNEQFF.

This clone was seen ten or more times. The chain uses TRBV5-4 and TRBJ2-5; TRBD1 is a possible D gene (6 bases). Germline V lookup: CDR1 SGHNT, CDR2 YYREEE (reference sequence). Deletions cut 0 bases from V and 4 bases from J, with 7 bases between. This CDR3 is 13 amino acids long. CDR3 in DNA: TGTGCCAGCAGCTTGGAAGGGGGAGAGACCCAGTACTTC. This gives the protein CASSLEGGETQYF.